The entry below describes one T cell receptor beta chain. The antigen it recognizes is unknown. Base qualities are not provided; no much larger clone lies one nucleotide away. The library relied on the immunoSEQ multiplex PCR assay. Regarding the original processing steps: To diagnose cytomegalovirus status from the catalog of TCR beta chain sequences, a statistical classification framework was built. In TCRdb, the immuneACCESS table is reduced to in-frame sequences with V and J assigned. These tables do not hold every clone; where another copy was compared, an unresolved V gene accounts for under half, and the others remain unexplained. That table gives V, J and clone size, and the DNA gave D and trimming. A total of roughly 140,000 clones appear in this sample, roughly 89% of them only once. The ten largest clones add up to 3% to 3.5% of the sample. Reading the germline V gene (reference sequence) gives CDR1 MNHEY and CDR2 SMNVEV. Including the terminal cysteine and phenylalanine, the CDR3 comprises 13 residues. Here the CDR3 DNA is all that survives: 39 bases in frame from base 1. Relative to germline, V is missing 11 bases and J is missing 5 bases, with 7 bases of the junction outside any gene match.

This entry belongs to a study of cytomegalovirus exposure and HLA in healthy donors (TCRdb year 2017). Turning to the overall study: According to a later analysis, the 100 to 150 validation repertoires were produced on the same platform as the roughly 720 repertoires of the first cohort. The study aimed to test whether cataloging public T cell receptors could reveal signatures of past pathogen exposure. Along with the approximately 700-subject first cohort, a separate validation cohort of over 90 different subjects was used. To predict cytomegalovirus infection status, the study brought together high-throughput TCR immunosequencing, statistical association of individual TCRs with disease status, and machine learning. Broad study findings and their caveats: Of the cluster scores, 90% to 95% were above 0 in a later analysis, which found that TCRs clustered in the first cohort also tended to co-occur in the 90 to 150 validation repertoires. The classifier was reported to diagnose cytomegalovirus status with high specificity and sensitivity in both the original cohort and the validation cohort. In vitro tests confirmed that a few of the cytomegalovirus-associated TCR beta chains recognize cytomegalovirus antigens. Most TCR sequences were seen in very few donors, while some public TCRs were found in many individuals. A later analysis had no HLA typing for the validation cohort, so co-occurrence there was scored across all 110 or so repertoires. The study listed 164 TCR beta chains as associated with cytomegalovirus. It was suggested by the authors that the approach could potentially be generalized to other disease states and immunological phenotypes.

Separate from the approximately 670-subject first cohort, the validation cohort of over 90 subjects was the group to which the donors belonged. The rearranged chain carries TRBV27 and TRBJ2-2, with TRBD1 matching 8 junction bases. The sequence was collected from a woman aged 18-35 years in good health and CMV-seropositive. The sample taken for sequencing was PBMCs. CDR3 protein: CARRQGRTGELFF. The sequenced DNA: TGTGCCCGCCGACAGGGGAGGACCGGGGAGCTGTTTTTT.